This passage covers 18 T cell receptor beta chains from one sample sequenced in a study of cytomegalovirus exposure and HLA in healthy donors. The PCR made use of 60 Vbeta and 13 Jbeta primers. Assay: immunoSEQ multiplex PCR; the TCRdb copy retains only in-frame clones and omits some. Of under 150,000 clones listed, around 82% are singletons. The material sequenced was PBMCs. All receptors derive from a woman under 40 in good health and CMV-seropositive.

The J gene is TRBJ2-7, the V gene TRBV5-6; perhaps TRBD1 as D (5 bases). In germline, CDR1 is SGHDT, CDR2 YYEEEE. V was trimmed by 3 bases and J by 3 bases, leaving 19 bases between them. The CDR3 loop spans 16 amino acids. The CDR3 DNA reads as TGTGCCAGCAGCTCGCGGACGGCAGGGTGGTTCTACGAGCAGTACTTC. It translates to CASSSRTAGWFYEQYF.

This chain joins TRBV21-1 and TRBJ2-7; the tabulated D call, TRBD2, remains unverified against the DNA. TRBV21-1 is recorded as a pseudogene. The CDR3 totals 15 residues. CDR3 DNA sequence: TGTGCCAGCAGCAAAGTCGGGGGGGCCTCCTACGAGCAGTACTTC. It yields the protein CASSKVGGASYEQYF.

V gene TRBV10-3 combines with J gene TRBJ1-1; 9 nucleotides line up with TRBD1. The CDR3 runs to 14 residues. Germline-derived CDR1 and CDR2 are ENHRY and SYGVKD. Trimming removed 6 bases from V and 2 bases from J; junction bases left unmatched: 4. The DNA for the CDR3 is TGTGCCATCAGCCGGGACAGGGAAAACACTGAAGCTTTCTTT. It codes for CAISRDRENTEAFF.

The chain joins TRBV27 to TRBJ1-2, with a weak D call TRBD1 (5 bases). This CDR3 contains 13 residues. Trimming stripped 6 bases from V and 6 bases from J, with 14 bases between. CDR1 is MNHEY, CDR2 SMNVEV, per germline (reference sequence). This CDR3 is CASSPLGGDGYTF. The CDR3 region has the DNA TGTGCCAGCAGCCCCTTGGGAGGGGATGGCTACACCTTC.

The rearrangement links TRBV30 to TRBJ1-5; TRBD1 matches at 8 bases. V lost 5 bases, J lost 6 bases, and 9 bases stayed unmatched. Germline CDR1 GTSNPN, CDR2 SVGIG (reference sequence). This CDR3 has 14 residues. The CDR3 sequence is CAWGPGQGGQPQHF. CDR3 DNA sequence: TGTGCCTGGGGCCCCGGACAGGGCGGTCAGCCCCAGCATTTT.

V usage is TRBV2 and J usage is TRBJ1-1; no definite D call. This CDR3 region has 16 residues. Germline V CDR1 and CDR2: SNHLY, FYNNEI. V was clipped by 2 bases and J by 1 base, with 14 bases between them. The CDR3 DNA is TGTGCCAGCAGTGAAACGGGAGGGTTGTGGAACACTGAAGCTTTCTTT. Protein: CASSETGGLWNTEAFF.

The CDR3 reads CASSLRTGPVDGYTF. The CDR3 nucleotides are TGTGCCAGCAGTTTACGGACAGGGCCCGTCGATGGCTACACCTTC. V gene TRBV27 combines with J gene TRBJ1-2; 8 bases fit TRBD1. CDR3 length: 15 amino acids. Trimming at V came to 2 bases and at J to 6 bases, leaving 8 bases not matched to a gene. Germline V gene data show CDR1 as MNHEY and CDR2 as SMNVEV (reference sequence).

As concerns this clone: Its ends do not fully match the called genes, so a read error is possible. This chain links TRBV19 with TRBJ2-3; 11 positions match TRBD2. The germline V gene has CDR1 LNHDA and CDR2 SQIVND (reference sequence). CDR3 length equals 16 residues. The chain's CDR3 is CASSLLAGGRTDTQYF. Written as DNA, the CDR3 is TGTGCCAGTAGTCTCCTAGCGGGGGGCCGCACGGATACGCAGTATTTT.

The genes are TRBV5-4 and TRBJ1-2; 7 bases map to TRBD1. V lost 7 bases, J lost 0 bases, and 3 bases stayed unmatched. The CDR3 runs to 13 residues. CDR1 SGHNT and CDR2 YYREEE come from the germline V gene (reference sequence). The CDR3 reads CASGQDTNYGYTF. The CDR3 coding sequence is TGTGCCAGCGGACAGGACACTAACTATGGCTACACCTTC. Looking up the rest from reference TRBV5-4 and TRBJ1-2 gives the full variable domain: ETGVTQSPTHLIKTRGQQVTLRCSSQSGHNTVSWYQQALGQGPQFIFQYYREEENGRGNFPPRFSGLQFPNYSSELNVNALELDDSALYLCASGQDTNYGYTFGSGTRLTVV.

The V call is TRBV7-9, the J call TRBJ2-1; D ambiguous. CDR1 is SEHNR and CDR2 is FQNEAQ in the germline V gene (reference sequence). Trimming removed 1 base at V and 5 bases at J, with 6 bases between. The CDR3 has 13 amino acids. The CDR3 DNA reads TGTGCCAGCAGCTTAGACAGAAACAATGAGCAGTTCTTC. It specifies CASSLDRNNEQFF.

The chain employs TRBV25-1 and TRBJ2-3; possible D gene TRBD2, 5 bases. Trimming took 6 bases from V and 6 from J, leaving 10 bases between them. Germline V lookup: CDR1 MGHDK, CDR2 SYGVNS. This CDR3 spans 12 amino acids. The CDR3 spells CASRDPGDTQYF. The CDR3 region has the DNA TGTGCCAGCAGGGACCCGGGGGATACGCAGTATTTT.

This chain joins TRBV16 and TRBJ2-5; maybe TRBD1 (5 bases). V was trimmed by 4 bases and J by 5 bases, leaving 26 bases between them. This CDR3 spans 18 amino acids. Looked up from germline, CDR1 is KGHSY and CDR2 is FQNENV. The CDR3 reads CASSPPPIANRHWETQYF. For the CDR3, the DNA is TGTGCCAGCAGCCCACCCCCTATCGCCAACAGGCACTGGGAGACCCAGTACTTC.

Details on this clone: The sample contains more than one DNA sequence encoding this CDR3. CDR3: CASSQGAGGLTGELFF. The CDR3 region has the DNA TGCGCCAGCAGCCAAGGGGCGGGGGGGCTCACCGGGGAGCTGTTTTTT. The chain has TRBV4-1 and TRBJ2-2; 9 positions match TRBD2. Trimming removed 1 base from V and 4 bases from J; junction bases left unmatched: 4. CDR1 and CDR2 (germline): MGHRA, YSYEKL. CDR3 length: 16 residues.

V usage is TRBV5-1 and J usage is TRBJ2-5; tentative D call: TRBD2 (7 bases). CDR1 is SGHRS, CDR2 YFSETQ, per germline. The CDR3 loop spans 15 amino acids. Trimming cost V 7 bases and J 5 bases, with 21 bases left between them. As DNA, the CDR3 is TGCGCCAGCTGCCGTAGGGGGGGGGCCGTTGAGACCCAGTACTTC. Translating gives CASCRRGGAVETQYF.

The chain couples TRBV29-1 to TRBJ2-2; D unclear. Germline lookup yields CDR1 SQVTM and CDR2 ANQGSEA. This CDR3 is 14 amino acids long. V was cut by 6 bases and J by 7 bases, with 18 bases left in between. CDR3 coding DNA: TGCAGCGTCTGGTTTGCGTGGGCAAGCGGGGAGCTGTTTTTT. It codes for CSVWFAWASGELFF.

This clone was detected only once. The V and J genes are TRBV9 and TRBJ2-1; TRBD2 matches 8 bases. The CDR3 spans 18 residues. The germline CDR1 and CDR2 sequences are SGDLS and YYNGEE. Trimming at V came to 4 bases and at J to 0 bases, leaving 12 bases not matched to a gene. CDR3 in DNA: TGTGCCAGCAGCCCCACTCCTAATAGCGGGATCTCCTACAATGAGCAGTTCTTC. Translation gives CASSPTPNSGISYNEQFF.

This chain connects TRBV29-1 to TRBJ1-1, with 9 bases aligning to TRBD1. This CDR3 is built from 15 residues. The V and J ends lost 2 bases and 0 bases, in that order; junction bases with no gene match: 4. CDR1 is SQVTM and CDR2 is ANQGSEA in the germline V gene. CDR3 in amino acids: CSVESGTGMNTEAFF. CDR3 DNA sequence: TGCAGCGTTGAATCCGGGACAGGGATGAACACTGAAGCTTTCTTT.

This chain links TRBV19 with TRBJ1-1; 10 bases align to TRBD1. Unmatched junction bases numbered 8, after V lost 5 bases and J lost 11 bases. From germline, CDR1 is LNHDA and CDR2 SQIVND (reference sequence). This CDR3 has 13 residues. The CDR3 region is CASSATGGLGAFF. The CDR3 coding sequence is TGTGCCAGTAGTGCGACAGGGGGCCTGGGGGCTTTCTTT. The full variable domain, its missing parts supplied by reference TRBV19 and TRBJ1-1, is DGGITQSPKYLFRKEGQNVTLSCEQNLNHDAMYWYRQDPGQGLRLIYYSQIVNDFQKGDIAEGYSVSREKKESFPLTVTSAQKNPTAFYLCASSATGGLGAFFGQGTRLTVV.